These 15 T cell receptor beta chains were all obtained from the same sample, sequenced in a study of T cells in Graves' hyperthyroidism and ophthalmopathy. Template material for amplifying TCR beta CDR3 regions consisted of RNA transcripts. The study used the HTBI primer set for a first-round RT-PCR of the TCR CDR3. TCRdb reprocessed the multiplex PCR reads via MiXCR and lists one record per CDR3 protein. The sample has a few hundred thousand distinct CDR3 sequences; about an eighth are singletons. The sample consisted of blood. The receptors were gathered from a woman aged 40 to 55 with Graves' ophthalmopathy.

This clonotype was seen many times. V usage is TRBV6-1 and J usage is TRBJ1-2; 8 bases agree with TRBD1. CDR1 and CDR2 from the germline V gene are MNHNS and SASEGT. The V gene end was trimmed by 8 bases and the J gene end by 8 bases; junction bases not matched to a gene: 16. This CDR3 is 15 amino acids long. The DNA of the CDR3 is TGTGCCAGCCTGCAAGAACAGGGGGTCTTCGGCGGCTACACCTTC. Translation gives CASLQEQGVFGGYTF.

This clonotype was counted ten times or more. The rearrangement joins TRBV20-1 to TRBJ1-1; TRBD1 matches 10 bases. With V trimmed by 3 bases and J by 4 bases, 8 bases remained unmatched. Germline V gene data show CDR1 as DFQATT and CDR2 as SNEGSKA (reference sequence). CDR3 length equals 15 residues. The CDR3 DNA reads TGCAGTGCTAGTGTGGACAGGGGGAGTTCCACTGAAGCTTTCTTT. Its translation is CSASVDRGSSTEAFF.

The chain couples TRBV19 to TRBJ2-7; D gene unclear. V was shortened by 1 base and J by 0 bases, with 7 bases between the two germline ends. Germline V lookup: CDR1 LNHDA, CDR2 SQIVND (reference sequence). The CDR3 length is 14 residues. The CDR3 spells CASSIATTSYEQYF. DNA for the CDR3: TGTGCCAGTAGTATAGCTACTACCTCCTACGAGCAGTACTTC.

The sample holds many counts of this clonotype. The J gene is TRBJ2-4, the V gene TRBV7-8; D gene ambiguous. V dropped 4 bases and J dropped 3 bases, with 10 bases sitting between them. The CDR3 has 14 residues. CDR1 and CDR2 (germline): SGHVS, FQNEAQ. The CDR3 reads CASSSPSDKNIQYF. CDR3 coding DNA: TGTGCCAGCAGCTCGCCATCGGACAAAAACATTCAGTACTTC.

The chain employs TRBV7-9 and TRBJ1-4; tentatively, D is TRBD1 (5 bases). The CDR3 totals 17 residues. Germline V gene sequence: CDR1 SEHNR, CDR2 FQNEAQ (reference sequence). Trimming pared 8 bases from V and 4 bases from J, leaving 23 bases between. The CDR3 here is CASSPVTTGRINEKLFF. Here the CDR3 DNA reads TGTGCCAGCTCACCGGTAACGACGGGACGAATTAATGAAAAACTGTTTTTT.

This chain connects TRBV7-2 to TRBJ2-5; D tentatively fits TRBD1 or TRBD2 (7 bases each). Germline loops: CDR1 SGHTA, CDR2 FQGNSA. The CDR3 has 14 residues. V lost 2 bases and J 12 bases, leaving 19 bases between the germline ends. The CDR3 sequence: CASSLSAPGGAEYF. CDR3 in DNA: TGTGCCAGCAGCTTAAGTGCCCCAGGGGGGGCCGAGTACTTC.

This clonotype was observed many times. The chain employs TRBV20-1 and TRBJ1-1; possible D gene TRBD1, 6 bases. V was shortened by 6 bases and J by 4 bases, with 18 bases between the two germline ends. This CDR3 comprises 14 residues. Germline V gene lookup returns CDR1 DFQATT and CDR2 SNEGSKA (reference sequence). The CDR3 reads CSAGEGGLGTEAFF. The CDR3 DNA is TGCAGTGCCGGGGAGGGGGGGCTTGGCACTGAAGCTTTCTTT.

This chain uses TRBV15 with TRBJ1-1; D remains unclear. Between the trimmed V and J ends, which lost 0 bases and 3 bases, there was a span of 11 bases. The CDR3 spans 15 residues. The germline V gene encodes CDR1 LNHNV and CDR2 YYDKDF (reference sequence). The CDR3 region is CATSREDLGYTEAFF. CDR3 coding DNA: TGTGCCACCAGCAGAGAGGATTTGGGGTACACTGAAGCTTTCTTT.

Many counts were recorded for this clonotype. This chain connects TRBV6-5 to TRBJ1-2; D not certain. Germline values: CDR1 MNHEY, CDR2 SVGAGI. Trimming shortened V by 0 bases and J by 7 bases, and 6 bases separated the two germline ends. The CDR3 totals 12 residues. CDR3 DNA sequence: TGTGCCAGCAGTTACTCTGGTGTTGGCTACACCTTC. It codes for CASSYSGVGYTF.

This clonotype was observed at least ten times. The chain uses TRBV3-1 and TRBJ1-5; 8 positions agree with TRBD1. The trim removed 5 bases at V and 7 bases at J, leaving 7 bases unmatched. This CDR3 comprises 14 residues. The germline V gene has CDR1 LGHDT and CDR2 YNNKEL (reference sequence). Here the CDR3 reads CASSDTGGGQPQHF. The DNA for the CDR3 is TGTGCCAGCAGCGATACAGGGGGTGGGCAGCCCCAGCATTTT.

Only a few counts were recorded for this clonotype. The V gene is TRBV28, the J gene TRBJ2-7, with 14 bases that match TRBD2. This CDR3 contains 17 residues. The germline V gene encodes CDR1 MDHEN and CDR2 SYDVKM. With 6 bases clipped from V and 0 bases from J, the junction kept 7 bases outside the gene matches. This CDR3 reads CASSTGGTSGGSYEQYF. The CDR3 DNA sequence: TGTGCCAGCAGCACGGGGGGGACTAGCGGGGGCTCCTACGAGCAGTACTTC.

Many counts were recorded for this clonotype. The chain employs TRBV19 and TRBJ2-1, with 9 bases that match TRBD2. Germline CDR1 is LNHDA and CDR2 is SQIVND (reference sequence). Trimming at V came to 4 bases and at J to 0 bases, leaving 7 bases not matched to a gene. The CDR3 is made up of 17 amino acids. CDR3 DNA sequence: TGTGCCAGTAGTAAATCGTATAGCGGGAGCTCCTACAATGAGCAGTTCTTC. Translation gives CASSKSYSGSSYNEQFF.

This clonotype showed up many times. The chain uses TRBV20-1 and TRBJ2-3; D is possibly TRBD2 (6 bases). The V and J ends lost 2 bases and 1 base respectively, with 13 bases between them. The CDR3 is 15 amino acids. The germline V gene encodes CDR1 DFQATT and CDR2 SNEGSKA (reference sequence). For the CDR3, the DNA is TGCAGTGCTAGAAGCTGGGACTTAGGCACAGATACGCAGTATTTT. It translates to CSARSWDLGTDTQYF.

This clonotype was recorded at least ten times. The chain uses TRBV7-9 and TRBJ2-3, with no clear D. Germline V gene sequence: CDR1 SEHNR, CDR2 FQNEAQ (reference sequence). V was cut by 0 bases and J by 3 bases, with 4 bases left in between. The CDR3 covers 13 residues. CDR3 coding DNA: TGTGCCAGCAGCTTAGCGCAAACAGATACGCAGTATTTT. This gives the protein CASSLAQTDTQYF.

CDR3 DNA sequence: TGCAGTGCTAGAGAGTGGCAGCACTCTGGAAACACCATATATTTT. Translated: CSAREWQHSGNTIYF. V usage is TRBV20-1 and J usage is TRBJ1-3, with D unresolved. The CDR3 is 15 residues long. Germline CDR1 DFQATT, CDR2 SNEGSKA (reference sequence). V dropped 0 bases and J dropped 0 bases, with 9 bases sitting between them.